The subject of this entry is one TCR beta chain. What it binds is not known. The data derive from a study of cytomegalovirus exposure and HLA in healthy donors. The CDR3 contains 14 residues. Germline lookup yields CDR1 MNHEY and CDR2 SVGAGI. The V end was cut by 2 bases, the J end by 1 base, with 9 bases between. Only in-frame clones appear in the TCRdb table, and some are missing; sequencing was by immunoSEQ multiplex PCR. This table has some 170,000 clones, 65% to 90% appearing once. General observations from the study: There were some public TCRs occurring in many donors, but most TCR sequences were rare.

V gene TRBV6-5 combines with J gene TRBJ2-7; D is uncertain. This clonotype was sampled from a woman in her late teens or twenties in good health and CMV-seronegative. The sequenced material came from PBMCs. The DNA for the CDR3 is TGTGCCAGCAGTTACGGGCTCTATTCCTACGAGCAGTACTTC. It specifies CASSYGLYSYEQYF.